The entry below describes one T cell receptor beta chain. What it binds is not known. Regarding time point: patch test 1, 2 weeks after DPC sensitization. Treatment specified: therapeutic diphenylcyclopropenone sensitization with weekly scalp DPC. The data are from a study of human T cells and chemical hapten exposure. General study findings and limits: Expanded TCRs clustered into significantly more large CDR3 similarity groups than controls, the analysis revealed. The study found that PT1 expanded TCR counts correlated positively with patch test score.

Individual cDNA molecules each carried unique molecular identifiers attached by the library. TCRdb re-analysed the RACE reads in MiXCR, keeping a single row per CDR3 protein. The data contain more than 80,000 distinct CDR3 sequences, roughly 7.2% of them singletons. This TCR was sampled from a woman aged 25 to 39 with alopecia areata. Some clones in this sample may be carry-over from other donors' samples. The sequencing here drew on whole blood, taken in connection with sensitization to the hapten diphenylcyclopropenone (DPC).

CDR3 residues: CASSKDRLNTEAFF. The CDR3 DNA sequence: TGTGCCAGCAGTAAAGACAGACTGAACACTGAAGCTTTCTTT. This rearrangement joins TRBV2 to TRBJ1-1; TRBD1 might be the D (5 bases). The germline V gene encodes CDR1 SNHLY and CDR2 FYNNEI. The CDR3 consists of 14 residues. The V end was cut by 5 bases, the J end by 0 bases, with 10 bases between.